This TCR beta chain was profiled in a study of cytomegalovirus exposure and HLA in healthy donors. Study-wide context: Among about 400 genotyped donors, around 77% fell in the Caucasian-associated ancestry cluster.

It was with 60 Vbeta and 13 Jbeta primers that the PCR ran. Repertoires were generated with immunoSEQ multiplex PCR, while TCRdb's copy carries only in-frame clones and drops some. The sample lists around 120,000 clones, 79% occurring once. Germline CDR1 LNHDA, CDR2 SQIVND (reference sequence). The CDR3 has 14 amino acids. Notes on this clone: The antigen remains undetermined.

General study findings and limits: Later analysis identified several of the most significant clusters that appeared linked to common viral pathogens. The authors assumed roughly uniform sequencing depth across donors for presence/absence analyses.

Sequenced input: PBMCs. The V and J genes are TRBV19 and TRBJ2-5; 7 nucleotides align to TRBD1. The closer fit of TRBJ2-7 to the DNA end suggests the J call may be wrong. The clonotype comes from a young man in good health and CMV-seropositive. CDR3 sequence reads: CASSIGDSPYEQYF. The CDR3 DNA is TGTGCCAGTAGTATCGGGGACAGTCCCTACGAGCAGTACTTC.